The clone carrying this T cell receptor (beta chain) was counted a single time. Its cognate antigen is unknown. Primers: 60 Vbeta forward and 13 Jbeta reverse. Some clones are missing from TCRdb's copy, which holds only in-frame ones; the method was immunoSEQ multiplex PCR. This sample has approximately 150,000 clones, with 75% to 85% found just once. This sample was taken from a study of cytomegalovirus exposure and HLA in healthy donors. Overall study results and limits: Among donors in an Asian-associated ancestry cluster, a later analysis reportedly found fewer N-insertions than the roughly 610-donor mean.

The germline V gene has CDR1 ENHRY and CDR2 SYGVKD. The CDR3 sequence is 13 residues long. The V and J ends lost 0 bases and 7 bases respectively, with 10 bases between them. The clonotype originates from a man aged 50-59 years in good health and CMV-seropositive. The sequenced sample was PBMCs. The chain is built from TRBV10-3 and TRBJ2-7; D gene ambiguous. CDR3 region: CAISESIVREQYF. CDR3 DNA sequence: TGTGCCATCAGTGAGTCGATAGTTCGAGAGCAGTACTTC.